The 14 T cell receptor beta chains reported below all come from one sample, sequenced in a study of blood T cell repertoires in COVID-19. Libraries were prepared by immunoSEQ multiplex PCR; TCRdb keeps only in-frame clonotypes and omits some of them. This table has roughly 200,000 clones, 80% to 85% appearing once. The sample taken for sequencing was peripheral blood. The source is a man in his forties with acute or convalescent COVID-19.

This clone occurred once. This chain links TRBV3-1 (or the pseudogene TRBV3-2) with TRBJ1-1; D gene ambiguous. The germline V gene encodes CDR1 LGHDT and CDR2 YNNKEL (reference sequence). The CDR3 spans 13 residues. Trimming stripped 0 bases from V and 5 bases from J, with 7 bases between. The CDR3 here is CASSQEVRTEAFF. The CDR3, as DNA: TGTGCCAGCAGCCAAGAGGTCCGGACTGAAGCTTTCTTT.

The genes are TRBV29-1 and TRBJ2-1, with TRBD2 matching over 7 bases. V shed 8 bases and J 1 base; nucleotides not matched to a gene: 14. This CDR3 comprises 16 residues. CDR1 and CDR2 from the germline V gene are SQVTM and ANQGSEA. CDR3 region: CSSLPGLAASYNEQFF. Here the CDR3 DNA reads TGCAGCTCACTCCCAGGGCTAGCGGCTTCCTACAATGAGCAGTTCTTC.

The V gene is TRBV3-1 (or the pseudogene TRBV3-2), the J gene TRBJ2-3, with unresolved D. Germline assignment: CDR1 LGHDT and CDR2 YNNKEL (reference sequence). This CDR3 has 14 amino acids. V was trimmed by 1 base and J by 4 bases, leaving 9 bases between them. The DNA for the CDR3 is TGTGCCAGCAGCCAAGTAAGTCCAGCAGATACGCAGTATTTT. Translation: CASSQVSPADTQYF.

V usage is TRBV27 and J usage is TRBJ2-1; D is possibly TRBD2 (6 bases). Germline CDR1 reads MNHEY; CDR2 reads SMNVEV (reference sequence). V gave up 3 bases and J gave up 1 base, with 7 bases separating them. The CDR3 contains 14 residues. The CDR3 here is CASSFGTSYNEQFF. CDR3 sequence (DNA): TGTGCCAGCAGTTTCGGGACTTCCTACAATGAGCAGTTCTTC.

This clone was recorded once. The J gene is TRBJ2-7, the V gene TRBV7-2; 8 bases fit TRBD1. J lost 4 bases, V lost 1 base, and 6 bases had no gene match. This CDR3 is 15 amino acids long. The germline V gene encodes CDR1 SGHTA and CDR2 FQGNSA. This chain's CDR3 is CASSLGRGLFYEQYF. The DNA of the CDR3 is TGTGCCAGCAGCTTAGGCAGGGGGCTATTTTACGAGCAGTACTTC.

The chain uses TRBV9 and TRBJ2-3; 8 bases map to TRBD2. Germline V gene sequence: CDR1 SGDLS, CDR2 YYNGEE. Trimming cost V 4 bases and J 1 base; bases outside gene matches: 8. The CDR3 is 16 amino acids. DNA for the CDR3: TGTGCCAGCAGCTTGAGCGAGACTAGCGGCACAGATACGCAGTATTTT. It codes for CASSLSETSGTDTQYF.

This sequence joins TRBV6-1 and TRBJ1-2, with TRBD1 identical over 8 bases. This CDR3 spans 15 amino acids. V gave up 3 bases and J gave up 8 bases; unmatched junction bases: 11. The germline CDR1 and CDR2 sequences are MNHNS and SASEGT. CDR3 in amino acids: CASSDRTGKSNGYTF. The CDR3 DNA sequence: TGTGCCAGCAGTGATAGGACAGGGAAGAGTAACGGCTACACCTTC.

The DNA of the CDR3 is TGCAGTGCTAGCCGAGGGCCTGGCTACACCTTC. It specifies CSASRGPGYTF. V is TRBV20-1 and J is TRBJ1-2; D gene unclear. V was pared by 3 bases and J by 7 bases, with 9 bases between. This CDR3 comprises 11 residues. The germline CDR1 and CDR2 sequences are DFQATT and SNEGSKA (reference sequence).

The V gene is TRBV5-3, the J gene TRBJ1-4, with 10 bases fitting TRBD1. TRBV5-3 is assigned to the ORF class and has an uncertain function. Trimming at V came to 4 bases and at J to 8 bases, leaving 8 bases not matched to a gene. CDR3 size: 15 residues. CDR3 in amino acids: CARSLPGQGIEKLFF. The DNA of the CDR3 is TGTGCCAGAAGCCTGCCGGGACAGGGGATAGAAAAACTGTTTTTT.

The J gene is TRBJ1-2, the V gene TRBV7-2; perhaps TRBD1 as D (5 bases). The germline gives CDR1 SGHTA, CDR2 FQGNSA. V lost 2 bases to trimming and J lost 6 bases, with 13 bases between them. This CDR3 region has 14 residues. Here the CDR3 reads CASSLSQGTNGYTF. The CDR3 DNA follows: TGTGCCAGCAGCTTATCCCAGGGAACAAATGGCTACACCTTC.

The genes are TRBV24-1 and TRBJ2-2; D gene uncertain. CDR1 is KGHDR and CDR2 is SFDVKD in the germline V gene. Trimming removed 1 base from V and 7 bases from J, with 3 bases in between. The CDR3 length is 12 residues. This CDR3 is CATSDFSGELFF. The CDR3 DNA reads TGTGCCACCAGTGATTTTAGCGGGGAGCTGTTTTTT.

This clone was found once. V is TRBV10-2 and J is TRBJ1-6; 8 bases match TRBD1. The CDR3 extends over 16 amino acids. J was trimmed by 8 bases and V by 2 bases; bases with no gene match: 8. Germline-derived CDR1 and CDR2 are WSHSY and SAAADI. This CDR3 is CASSEPLSGGDSPLHF. CDR3 bases: TGCGCCAGCAGTGAGCCTCTTTCAGGGGGCGATTCACCCCTCCACTTT.

This clone turned up a few times. The V call is TRBV19, the J call TRBJ1-4, with D perhaps TRBD1 (5 bases). Germline V CDR1 and CDR2: LNHDA, SQIVND (reference sequence). V was cut by 3 bases and J by 3 bases, with 8 bases left in between. The CDR3 spans 14 residues. DNA of the CDR3: TGTGCCAGTAGTATGCGGGGACCTAATGAAAAACTGTTTTTT. Amino acid sequence: CASSMRGPNEKLFF. The full variable domain, rest sourced from reference TRBV19 and TRBJ1-4, is DGGITQSPKYLFRKEGQNVTLSCEQNLNHDAMYWYRQDPGQGLRLIYYSQIVNDFQKGDIAEGYSVSREKKESFPLTVTSAQKNPTAFYLCASSMRGPNEKLFFGSGTQLSVL.

CDR3 nucleotide sequence: TGTGCCAGCAGTCCCCACAGTGGCGCTAATGAAAAACTGTTTTTT. It codes for CASSPHSGANEKLFF. The chain recombines TRBV6-2 or TRBV6-3 with TRBJ1-4; no clear D gene. Trimming stripped 5 bases from V and 3 bases from J, with 13 bases between. Germline assignment: CDR1 MNHEY and CDR2 SVGEGT. The CDR3 totals 15 residues.